One and the same sample provided the 2 T cell receptor beta chains below, sequenced in a study of naive and memory T cell subsets. Treatment indicated: skin biopsy from PPD injection site in Mantoux-positive individual. TCR cDNA received a 3' ligated oligonucleotide that carried a UMI. Amplification of ligated cDNA took four PCR rounds with SP2 and nested alpha and beta constant primers. TCRdb re-called the UMI-ligation and nested PCR reads with MiXCR, one entry per CDR3 protein. The sample holds over 11,000 distinct CDR3 sequences, less than 5.5% seen once. Sequencing used skin, obtained from a tuberculin skin test site. All receptors derive from an adult in good health.

This clonotype counts as medium-sized. The rearrangement links TRBV29-1 to TRBJ2-6; no reliable D call. This CDR3 has 14 residues. Trimming shortened V by 3 bases and J by 2 bases, and 8 bases separated the two germline ends. CDR1 is SQVTM, CDR2 ANQGSEA, per germline. The CDR3 DNA is TGCAGCGTTGATGGGGTGGCTGGGGCCAACGTCCTGACTTTC. Its protein product is CSVDGVAGANVLTF.

The chain carries TRBV7-2 and TRBJ2-3; 7 bases agree with TRBD2. CDR1 and CDR2 (germline): SGHTA, FQGNSA. The V gene end was trimmed by 3 bases and the J gene end by 4 bases; junction bases not matched to a gene: 4. The CDR3 is 14 residues long. CDR3 bases: TGTGCCAGCAGCTTGTATGGGGGGGCAGATACGCAGTATTTT. This translates into CASSLYGGADTQYF.